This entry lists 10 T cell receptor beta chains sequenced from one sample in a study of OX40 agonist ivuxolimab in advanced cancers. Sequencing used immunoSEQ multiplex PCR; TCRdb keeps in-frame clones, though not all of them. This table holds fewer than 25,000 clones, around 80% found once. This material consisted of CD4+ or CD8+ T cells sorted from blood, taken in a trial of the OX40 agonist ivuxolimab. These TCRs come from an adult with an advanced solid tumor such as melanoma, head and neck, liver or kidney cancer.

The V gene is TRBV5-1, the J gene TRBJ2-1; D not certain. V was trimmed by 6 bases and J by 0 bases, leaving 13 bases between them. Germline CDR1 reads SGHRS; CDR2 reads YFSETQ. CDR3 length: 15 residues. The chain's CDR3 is CASIGTTSSYNEQFF. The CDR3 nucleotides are TGCGCCAGCATAGGTACTACGAGCTCCTACAATGAGCAGTTCTTC.

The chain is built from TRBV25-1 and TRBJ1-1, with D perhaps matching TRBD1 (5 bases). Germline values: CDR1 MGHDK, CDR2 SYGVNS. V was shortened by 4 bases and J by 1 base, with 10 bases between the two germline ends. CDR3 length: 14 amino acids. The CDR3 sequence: CASSVWGENTEAFF. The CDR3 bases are TGTGCCAGCAGTGTCTGGGGGGAGAACACTGAAGCTTTCTTT.

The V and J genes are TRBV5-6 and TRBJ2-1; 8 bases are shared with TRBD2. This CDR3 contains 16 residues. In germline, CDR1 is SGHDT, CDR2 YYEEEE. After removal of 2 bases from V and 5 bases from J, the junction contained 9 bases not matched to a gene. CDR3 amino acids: CASSLLGGGSNNEQFF. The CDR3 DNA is TGTGCCAGCAGCTTACTTGGCGGGGGGTCCAACAATGAGCAGTTCTTC.

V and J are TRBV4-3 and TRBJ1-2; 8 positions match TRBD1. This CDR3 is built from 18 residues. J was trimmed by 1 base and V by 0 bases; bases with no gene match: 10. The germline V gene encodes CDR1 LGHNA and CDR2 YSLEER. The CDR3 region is CASSQERQGAHLNYGYTF. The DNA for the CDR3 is TGCGCCAGCAGCCAAGAACGTCAGGGGGCGCACCTTAACTATGGCTACACCTTC.

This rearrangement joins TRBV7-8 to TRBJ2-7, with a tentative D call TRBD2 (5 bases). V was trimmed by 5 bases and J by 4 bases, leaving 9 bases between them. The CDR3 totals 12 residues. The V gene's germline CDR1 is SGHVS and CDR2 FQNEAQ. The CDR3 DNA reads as TGTGCCAGCAGCGTTGGAGGATACGAGCAGTACTTC. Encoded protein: CASSVGGYEQYF.

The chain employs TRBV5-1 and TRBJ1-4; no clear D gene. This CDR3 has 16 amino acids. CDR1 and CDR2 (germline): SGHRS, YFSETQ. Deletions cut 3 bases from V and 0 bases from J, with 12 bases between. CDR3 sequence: CASSWINSATNEKLFF. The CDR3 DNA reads TGCGCCAGCAGCTGGATAAACAGTGCAACTAATGAAAAACTGTTTTTT.

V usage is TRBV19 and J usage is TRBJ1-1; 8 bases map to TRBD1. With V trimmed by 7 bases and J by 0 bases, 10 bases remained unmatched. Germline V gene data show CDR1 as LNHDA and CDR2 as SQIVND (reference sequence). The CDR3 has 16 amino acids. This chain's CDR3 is CASTQGAGWMNTEAFF. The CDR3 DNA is TGTGCCAGTACCCAGGGGGCCGGGTGGATGAACACTGAAGCTTTCTTT.

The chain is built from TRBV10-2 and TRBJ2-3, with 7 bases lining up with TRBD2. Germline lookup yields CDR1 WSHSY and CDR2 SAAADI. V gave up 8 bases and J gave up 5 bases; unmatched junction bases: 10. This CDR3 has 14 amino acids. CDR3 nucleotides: TGCGCCAGCGATGGAGCGGGGAGGGGAGATACGCAGTATTTT. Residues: CASDGAGRGDTQYF.

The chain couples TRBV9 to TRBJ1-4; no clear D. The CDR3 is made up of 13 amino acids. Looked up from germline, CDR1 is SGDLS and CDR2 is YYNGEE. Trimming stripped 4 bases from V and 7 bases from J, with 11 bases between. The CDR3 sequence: CASSPRLSEKLFF. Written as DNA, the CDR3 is TGTGCCAGCAGCCCCCGTTTATCTGAAAAACTGTTTTTT.

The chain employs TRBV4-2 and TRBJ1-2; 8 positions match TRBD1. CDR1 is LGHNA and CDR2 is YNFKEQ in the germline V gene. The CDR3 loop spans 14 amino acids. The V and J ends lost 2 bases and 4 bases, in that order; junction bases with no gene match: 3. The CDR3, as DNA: TGTGCCAGCAGCCAACCCGGGACAGGCTATGGCTACACCTTC. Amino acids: CASSQPGTGYGYTF.